This record covers a single T cell receptor beta chain. Its matching antigen is unknown. This entry comes from a study of cytomegalovirus exposure and HLA in healthy donors. As for the study in general: Falling in the Caucasian-associated ancestry cluster were 65% to 90% of approximately 410 genotyped donors. Broader study findings: What was likely a sequencing artifact was a cluster of highly shared sequence variants. Specificity of a few CMV-associated chains for CMV antigens was verified in vitro. Using a false discovery rate of 0.05, a later analysis showed that some 16,000 TCR beta sequences were associated with HLA alleles.

The CDR3 has 15 residues. The junction had 7 bases not matched to a gene; V was cut back by 6 bases and J by 2 bases. Germline assignment: CDR1 SQVTM and CDR2 ANQGSEA. The study ran its PCR with 60 Vbeta and 13 Jbeta primers. TCRdb keeps only in-frame clones here, not all; method: immunoSEQ multiplex PCR. Here the sample spans around 250,000 clones, 80% to 95% being singletons. The chain links TRBV29-1 to TRBJ2-6, with 7 positions matching TRBD2. The sample taken for sequencing was PBMCs. This sequence was found in a girl aged 2-10 years in good health and CMV-seronegative. CDR3 protein: CSVRLAEAGANVLTF. The CDR3, as DNA: TGCAGCGTACGGCTAGCGGAGGCTGGGGCCAACGTCCTGACTTTC.